Below are 29 T cell receptor beta chains sequenced from a single sample in a study of blood T cells in healthy people across ages. Primed by a sample-barcoded 5' primer and a J-beta primer mix, a second PCR proceeded for roughly 7 to 12 cycles. In TCRdb, the 5' RACE reads were re-called with MiXCR into one record per CDR3 protein. The sample includes about 640,000 distinct CDR3 sequences, 40% to 45% of them seen just once. The sample comprised blood. These TCRs come from an elderly man in good health.

This clonotype was recorded a few times. This chain uses TRBV6-1 with TRBJ1-2, with 11 bases identical to TRBD1. Germline CDR1 reads MNHNS; CDR2 reads SASEGT. This CDR3 is built from 14 residues. With V trimmed by 6 bases and J by 5 bases, 5 bases remained unmatched. The DNA of the CDR3 is TGTGCCAGCAGAGAGGGACAGGGGGTTTATGGCTACACCTTC. It is translated as CASREGQGVYGYTF.

With regard to this clonotype: One end of the junction does not line up with germline, which may come from a read error. The J gene is TRBJ2-7, the V gene TRBV4-1; 9 bases line up with TRBD1. Germline CDR1 and CDR2: MGHRA and YSYEKL. This CDR3 contains 15 residues. The CDR3 nucleotides read TGCGCCGGCAGCCAACAGGGGGCGTTTTCCTACGAGCAGTACTTC. Amino acids: CAGSQQGAFSYEQYF.

On this clonotype itself: A clone one base away is much larger, so this may be a read error. J is TRBJ2-5 and V is TRBV28; maybe TRBD1 (5 bases). V lost 3 bases and J lost 11, with 19 bases in between. CDR3 length equals 14 residues. Germline V gives CDR1 MDHEN, CDR2 SYDVKM. CDR3 nucleotides: TGTGCCAGCAGTTTTGAGGACAACTACAATGAGCAGTACTTC. Translated, it gives CASSFEDNYNEQYF.

This clonotype occurred a few times. The chain employs TRBV28 and TRBJ2-7; TRBD2 matches at 10 bases. This CDR3 contains 12 residues. V was pared by 6 bases and J by 5 bases, with 1 base of the junction left unmatched. Germline CDR1 and CDR2: MDHEN and SYDVKM. The CDR3 reads CASRGLAHEQYF. The CDR3 DNA reads TGTGCCAGCAGGGGACTAGCGCACGAGCAGTACTTC.

To note about this clonotype: A clone one base away is much larger, so this may be a read error. This rearrangement joins TRBV11-2 to TRBJ2-5, with TRBD2 matching over 7 bases. This CDR3 has 11 residues. V trimming: 4 bases; J trimming: 12 bases; junction bases outside the gene matches: 5. Germline CDR1 SGHAT, CDR2 FQNNGV. CDR3 DNA: TGTGCCAGCAGCTCGGGACTAACAGAGTACTTC. Translating gives CASSSGLTEYF.

This clonotype was seen a handful of times. The rearrangement links TRBV4-2 to TRBJ1-4, with 8 positions matching TRBD1. Per the germline V gene, CDR1 is LGHNA and CDR2 is YNFKEQ. There are 14 residues in the CDR3. Trimming at V came to 4 bases and at J to 5 bases, leaving 3 bases not matched to a gene. CDR3 nucleotide sequence: TGTGCCAGCAGCCTAAGACAGGGGAATGAAAAACTGTTTTTT. As protein: CASSLRQGNEKLFF.

The V gene is TRBV10-1, the J gene TRBJ2-5; D uncertain. V was clipped by 4 bases and J by 4 bases, with 10 bases between them. The germline gives CDR1 WNHNN, CDR2 SYGVQD (reference sequence). The CDR3 is 13 amino acids. The CDR3, as DNA: TGCGCCAGCAGTGCTGCAAGAAGAGAGACCCAGTACTTC. Encoded protein: CASSAARRETQYF.

In the case of this clonotype: This may stem from a read error, because a much larger clone lies one nucleotide away. This chain joins TRBV28 and TRBJ2-4; D not certain. The end of the DNA is better explained by TRBJ2-7, so the J call may be wrong. Germline CDR1 and CDR2: MDHEN and SYDVKM. The CDR3 is 14 amino acids. DNA of the CDR3: TGTGCCAGCAGTTTAGGGCAGGCCACCCACGAGCAGTACTTC. Residues: CASSLGQATHEQYF.

This clonotype was seen a handful of times. V and J are TRBV24-1 and TRBJ2-3, with TRBD1 matching over 8 bases. Per the germline V gene, CDR1 is KGHDR and CDR2 is SFDVKD. Trimming took 4 bases from V and 2 from J; bases not matched to a gene: 4. The CDR3 spans 15 residues. CDR3 loop: CATSETGVDTDTQYF. The CDR3 DNA is TGTGCCACCAGTGAGACAGGGGTAGACACAGATACGCAGTATTTT.

The sample holds one count of this clonotype. A read error may account for a junction end that differs from germline. The chain is built from TRBV20-1 and TRBJ1-5; D perhaps matches TRBD1 (6 bases). Germline V lookup: CDR1 DFQATT, CDR2 SNEGSKA (reference sequence). This CDR3 is built from 15 residues. The CDR3 DNA follows: TGCAGTGCTACTCACCGCCTTGGACAGAATCAGCTCCAGCATTTT. It translates to CSATHRLGQNQLQHF.

The V and J genes are TRBV2 and TRBJ1-2; D may be TRBD1 (5 bases). V was pared by 4 bases and J by 1 base, with 10 bases between. Germline V CDR1 and CDR2: SNHLY, FYNNEI. The CDR3 has 14 amino acids. CDR3 sequence (DNA): TGTGCCAGCAGTGCTACCAGGGTTAACTATGGCTACACCTTC. Protein product: CASSATRVNYGYTF.

Many counts were recorded for this clonotype. The chain uses TRBV7-2 and TRBJ2-7; possible D gene TRBD2, 6 bases. Germline assignment: CDR1 SGHTA and CDR2 FQGNSA. This CDR3 region has 16 residues. Trimming took 5 bases from V and 4 from J, leaving 21 bases between them. In nucleotides, the CDR3 is TGTGCCAGCAGCATCCCGGCGGGCGGGGTCAAGTACGAGCAGTACTTC. Translated, it gives CASSIPAGGVKYEQYF.

Ten or more counts support this clonotype. The chain employs TRBV7-2 and TRBJ2-4; D is unresolved. V lost 5 bases and J 5 bases, leaving 19 bases between the germline ends. The CDR3 is made up of 16 amino acids. CDR1 and CDR2 (germline): SGHTA, FQGNSA. The CDR3 coding sequence is TGTGCCAGCAGCCCGTTCCGGGCCCTCTTACAAAACATTCAGTACTTC. Its translation is CASSPFRALLQNIQYF.

The gene calls are TRBV6-2 or TRBV6-3 and TRBJ1-1; D is ambiguous. The V gene's germline CDR1 is MNHEY and CDR2 SVGEGT. Deletions cut 6 bases from V and 0 bases from J, with 11 bases between. The CDR3 has 14 amino acids. The CDR3 coding sequence is TGTGCCAGCAGCTCACTTTCGGTGAACACTGAAGCTTTCTTT. Translation gives CASSSLSVNTEAFF.

This clonotype was seen more than once but under ten times. The chain carries TRBV6-1 and TRBJ2-7, with TRBD2 matching over 15 bases. In germline, CDR1 is MNHNS, CDR2 SASEGT. The junction had 5 bases not matched to a gene; V was cut back by 8 bases and J by 0 bases. CDR3 length: 16 amino acids. CDR3 amino acids: CASRGLAGGLSYEQYF. The CDR3 DNA follows: TGTGCCAGCCGGGGACTAGCGGGGGGTCTCTCCTACGAGCAGTACTTC.

This CDR3 reads CSANILGLAYQETQYF. The CDR3, as DNA: TGCAGTGCAAATATATTGGGACTAGCTTACCAAGAGACCCAGTACTTC. The chain couples TRBV20-1 to TRBJ2-5, with 9 bases identical to TRBD2. Germline values: CDR1 DFQATT, CDR2 SNEGSKA (reference sequence). The junction had 11 bases not matched to a gene; V was cut back by 6 bases and J by 0 bases. The CDR3 is made up of 16 amino acids.

This clonotype showed up just a few times. This chain links TRBV20-1 with TRBJ1-2, with 9 bases aligning to TRBD1. V shed 1 base, J shed 6 bases, and the junction held 15 bases outside the gene matches. Germline CDR1 reads DFQATT; CDR2 reads SNEGSKA (reference sequence). The CDR3 has 17 residues. The CDR3 bases are TGCAGTGCTAGAGGAACCCACCGGGACAGGGCTGAGGATGGCTACACCTTC. As protein: CSARGTHRDRAEDGYTF.

This clonotype was detected only a few times. This rearrangement joins TRBV4-2 to TRBJ1-2; D unresolved. The CDR3 runs 13 residues. CDR1 and CDR2 from the germline V gene are LGHNA and YNFKEQ. Trimming removed 0 bases from V and 7 bases from J, with 9 bases in between. The CDR3 coding sequence is TGTGCCAGCAGCCAAGATCATCGGTTTGGCTACACCTTC. This codes for CASSQDHRFGYTF.

The table lists this clonotype with a few counts. The V call is TRBV5-6, the J call TRBJ2-5; 10 bases line up with TRBD1. The CDR3 runs 15 residues. In germline, CDR1 is SGHDT, CDR2 YYEEEE. V shed 0 bases and J 7 bases; nucleotides not matched to a gene: 6. The CDR3 reads CASSLGDRGQATQYF. CDR3 coding DNA: TGTGCCAGCAGCTTGGGCGACAGGGGGCAGGCGACCCAGTACTTC.

This clonotype appeared once. This chain connects TRBV6-6 to TRBJ1-6; TRBD1 agrees at 8 bases. Germline V gives CDR1 MNHNY, CDR2 SVGAGI (reference sequence). The V and J ends lost 8 bases and 6 bases, in that order; junction bases with no gene match: 6. The CDR3 has 14 residues. The CDR3 DNA is TGTGCCAGCCACACCGACAGGGGTAATTCACCCCTCCACTTT. Its translation: CASHTDRGNSPLHF.

Turning to this clonotype: A read error may explain this, as a much larger clone is one base away. The V and J genes are TRBV6-5 and TRBJ1-2; D ambiguous. The CDR3 has 12 amino acids. Germline values: CDR1 MNHEY, CDR2 SVGAGI. V lost 4 bases and J 5 bases, leaving 8 bases between the germline ends. CDR3 amino acids: CASSSCSYGYTF. CDR3 nucleotide sequence: TGTGCCAGCAGTTCCTGCAGTTATGGCTACACCTTC.

The chain has TRBV28 and TRBJ2-1; D is undetermined. Gene TRBJ2-7 matches the end of the DNA better, so the J call may be wrong. Germline V gene lookup returns CDR1 MDHEN and CDR2 SYDVKM. The length of the CDR3 is 10 residues. The CDR3 DNA reads as TGTGCCAGCGCTTACAATGAGCAGTACTTC. Translation gives CASAYNEQYF.

The rearrangement links TRBV20-1 to TRBJ2-5, with a tentative D call TRBD1 (5 bases). The J call is in doubt because the DNA end fits TRBJ2-7 better. CDR3 length: 12 residues. Per germline, CDR1 DFQATT and CDR2 SNEGSKA (reference sequence). The CDR3 DNA reads as TGCAGTGCAGTCGACAGAGTCTACGAGCAGTACTTC. It specifies CSAVDRVYEQYF.

This clonotype appeared a few times. CDR3 sequence (DNA): TGTGCCAGCATCAAAAACGGGATTCAGCCCTACGAGCAGTACTTC. Translated: CASIKNGIQPYEQYF. The V gene is TRBV7-2, the J gene TRBJ2-7; maybe TRBD2 (5 bases). Trimming took 7 bases from V and 2 from J, leaving 18 bases between them. Germline CDR1 is SGHTA and CDR2 is FQGNSA. This CDR3 comprises 15 residues.

This clonotype turned up a few times. CDR3: CASNTAGTDTQYF. In DNA form, the CDR3 reads TGTGCCAGCAATACAGCGGGAACTGATACGCAGTATTTT. V and J are TRBV5-4 and TRBJ2-3; TRBD2 aligns across 7 bases. V dropped 6 bases and J dropped 6; count of bases not matched to a gene: 7. Germline loops: CDR1 SGHNT, CDR2 YYREEE (reference sequence). The CDR3 contains 13 residues.

V gene TRBV20-1 combines with J gene TRBJ2-3; TRBD2 is a possible D gene (6 bases). CDR1 is DFQATT and CDR2 is SNEGSKA in the germline V gene (reference sequence). The CDR3 is 14 residues long. V lost 6 bases, J lost 2 bases, and 15 bases lay in between. The CDR3 is CSAGGGVDTDTQYF. The CDR3 DNA reads TGCAGTGCGGGAGGAGGGGTGGACACAGATACGCAGTATTTT.

V is TRBV18 and J is TRBJ2-5; D ambiguous. The germline V gene has CDR1 KGHSH and CDR2 LQKENI. The CDR3 is 12 amino acids. V was pared by 3 bases and J by 5 bases, with 7 bases between. CDR3 sequence reads: CASSPKKETQYF. The CDR3, as DNA: TGTGCCAGCTCACCGAAAAAGGAGACCCAGTACTTC.

The CDR3 sequence is CASSRQYMNTEAFF. CDR3 coding DNA: TGTGCCAGCAGCCGACAGTACATGAACACTGAAGCTTTCTTT. The rearrangement joins TRBV6-2 or TRBV6-3 to TRBJ1-1; D possibly corresponds to TRBD1 (5 bases). The length of the CDR3 is 14 residues. Germline CDR1 reads MNHEY; CDR2 reads SVGEGT. V was pared by 6 bases and J by 0 bases, with 11 bases between.

Regarding this clonotype: One end of the junction does not line up with germline, which may come from a read error. The rearrangement links TRBV6-2 or TRBV6-3 to TRBJ2-2, with D hard to call. Germline V CDR1 and CDR2: MNHEY, SVGEGT. The CDR3 length is 15 residues. The CDR3 region is CASSYIGPFTRELFF. CDR3 nucleotides: TGTGCCAGCAGTTATATAGGGCCGTTCACCAGGGAGCTGTTTTTT.